This T cell receptor beta chain is drawn from a study of cytomegalovirus exposure and HLA in healthy donors. Whole-study results and caveats: Likely technical artifact: a cluster of highly shared sequence variants.

The PCR was carried out with 60 Vbeta primers and 13 Jbeta primers. The protocol was immunoSEQ multiplex PCR, while the TCRdb copy is restricted to in-frame clones and leaves out a portion. The sample has over 60,000 clones; roughly three quarters are singletons. Of note for this clone: Its cognate antigen is unknown.

Germline lookup yields CDR1 WSHSY and CDR2 SAAADI. This CDR3 is built from 15 residues. J gave up 6 bases and V 6 bases, and 9 bases lay outside the gene matches. The gene calls are TRBV10-2 and TRBJ2-1; 9 nucleotides line up with TRBD2. The source is a man between 18 and 35 years old in good health and CMV-seronegative. Specimen: PBMCs. This CDR3 reads CASSAKRGEGNEQFF. The DNA for the CDR3 is TGCGCCAGCAGCGCTAAGCGGGGGGAGGGCAATGAGCAGTTCTTC.